This T cell receptor (beta chain) appears in the sequencing data of a study of cytomegalovirus exposure and HLA in healthy donors (dated by TCRdb to 2016 to 2017). Concerning the study at large: An earlier analysis of roughly 630 of the donors reported 250 to 350 Gb of sequence data and around 120 million unique TCR beta sequences from some 180 million T cells. Several DR-DQ haplotypes were handled as single units for association and clustering because linkage in the cohort was strong. The study combined high-throughput TCR immunosequencing, statistical association of individual TCRs with disease status, and machine learning to predict cytomegalovirus infection status. Approximately 310 gigabases of sequencing data and about 92 million unique TCR sequences made up an early release that covered approximately 650 HLA-typed donors. Both class I and class II loci were covered by HLA typing, at four-digit resolution. In addition to the first cohort of 666 subjects, a separate validation cohort of 130 or so different subjects was used. Among the roughly 390 genotyped donors, approximately 81% belonged to the genetic ancestry cluster associated with self-reported Caucasian donors. The study aimed to test whether cataloging public T cell receptors could reveal signatures of past pathogen exposure. In an earlier analysis of a few hundred of the donors, high-throughput TCR beta sequencing was used to judge whether each TCR beta V gene segment behaved as functional or pseudogenic. Donor age, sex, ethnicity and CMV serostatus were compiled together with the repertoire data. The number of typed donors differed by locus: roughly 629-640 for A, B, C, DRB1 and DQB1; about 520 for DQA1; around 610 for DPA1; and roughly 450 for DPB1. On average, roughly 240,000 unique TCR beta nucleotide sequences were sequenced per donor among some 420 genotyped donors of the cohort, with approximately 18% of those sequences being non-productive. In the later analysis, no new phenotypic data were used to find candidate immune exposures; instead, reliance was placed on TCR beta sequences and their occurrence across donors. The study profiled the T cell repertoires of fewer than 850 subjects by immunosequencing and related them to cytomegalovirus serostatus. Genome-wide SNP genotypes for about three fifths of the roughly 670 donors were used in a later genetic analysis, which treated that subset as a discovery cohort. Every discovery cohort repertoire had been produced on one sequencing platform. In a later analysis, previously published TCR beta repertoires from 666 donors were re-analyzed and high-resolution HLA genotyping was added so that TCR occurrence patterns could be studied. Broad study findings and their caveats: Presence/absence analyses assumed roughly uniform sequencing depth across donors, an assumption that may not hold. Correlated functional status among segregating V segments might be attributable to linkage disequilibrium, but an unknown experimental factor could not be ruled out. A later analysis found that most CMV-associated TCR beta chains appeared HLA-restricted, with HLA associations seemingly driven largely by CMV exposure. Cytomegalovirus status was reported to be diagnosed by the classifier with high specificity and sensitivity in both the original and validation cohorts. In a later analysis, several top co-occurrence clusters were reported to appear linked to parvovirus B19, influenza, CMV and Epstein-Barr virus. In a later genetic analysis, fewer N-insertions in productive TCRs were reported among donors in an Asian-associated ancestry cluster than the roughly 700-donor mean. Some IMGT-functional V segments, including TRBV6-2 and TRBV6-3, could not be told apart with the 87-base-pair reads, so those segments were excluded. A group of highly shared sequence variants was considered likely to be a technical artifact of the sequencing pipeline. In an earlier analysis of fewer than 700 of the donors, most TCR beta V segments appeared in productive rearrangements about 87% or about 30% of the time, broadly matching IMGT annotations. Strong co-occurrence of HLA alleles, especially DR and DQ, made assigning TCR associations to individual alleles difficult. Because counts were too low, approximately 15 rarely observed V segments, including chromosome 9 orphons, were excluded from the earlier analysis of several hundred of the donors. Most TCR sequences were seen in very few donors, while some public TCRs were found in many individuals. The only immune exposure information available for the cohort was CMV serostatus. The authors suggested that the approach could potentially be extended to other disease states and immunological phenotypes. In this cohort, only TCR beta chains were sequenced, and detectable features were limited by the absence of alpha or paired-chain data. Three of the identified cytomegalovirus-associated TCR beta chains were confirmed in vitro to be specific for cytomegalovirus antigens. Because HLA typing was missing for some donors at each locus, association tests included only the typed subset. An association between a missense DCLRE1C variant and V-gene and J-gene trimming of TCR beta chains was found in a later genetic analysis and replicated in an independent cohort. A later analysis found that HLA-associated TCR beta chains were more clonally expanded and had lower generation probabilities than equally common non-associated chains. A further reported finding was that TCR beta sequences accurately predicted the HLA-A and HLA-B alleles for most subjects in the first cohort. The study gave a list of around 170 TCR beta chains associated with cytomegalovirus. Specific HLA alleles were associated with 15,000 to 20,000 TCR beta sequences at a false discovery rate of 0.05 in a later analysis. According to a later analysis, TCR association rates differed among HLA loci, with DRB1 alleles showing the most associated TCRs and HLA-C alleles showing the fewest.

The cohort consisted of some 730 healthy bone marrow donors. At the time of sampling, all cohort members were nominally healthy, though unrecorded immune exposures were likely present. The donor tested CMV seronegative and was one of the 352 seronegative cohort members. Every donor gave a peripheral blood sample, and the peripheral blood mononuclear cells from that sample were used for TCR beta sequencing. Genomic DNA was extracted from the blood cell samples with the Qiagen DNeasy Blood Extraction Kit. Receptor amplification or capture employed the immunoSEQ multiplex PCR assay. A mixture of 60 forward primers for TCR Vbeta segments and 13 reverse primers for TCR Jbeta segments was used in the multiplex PCR. The CDR3 region of rearranged TCR beta genes was amplified from genomic DNA with a multiplex PCR assay. The Illumina HiSeq System was used to sequence the amplified TCR beta libraries as 87-base-pair reads. In the source study's methods: A later analysis counted 75 million to 100 million unique TCR beta chains across the 550 to 800 repertoires, and some 11 million of these chains were shared by at least two donors. Raw reads were error-corrected and collapsed into unique sequences by a nearest-neighbor algorithm in which closely related sequences were merged to remove PCR and sequencing errors. Alignment of CDR3 sequences to IMGT reference sequences was used to assign V, D and J gene segments. For a sequence to be retained, at least a six-nucleotide match to both a V gene segment and a J gene segment was required. Rearrangements were classified as productive when the CDR3 lacked stop codons and remained in frame with V and J, and all other rearrangements were classified as non-productive. CDR3 was defined according to IMGT convention as the region running from the second conserved V-encoded cysteine to the conserved J-encoded phenylalanine. The earlier analysis of some 600 of the donors excluded sequences that lacked an unambiguous match to a single V gene segment. In an earlier analysis of some 590 of the donors, a V segment was called functional when productive rearrangements were above 56.7%, and segregating when the standard deviation between donors exceeded 5%. A statistical classification framework was developed to diagnose cytomegalovirus status using the catalog of TCR beta chain sequences. A later analysis assigned V and J genes by comparing TCR nucleotide sequences with IMGT/GENE-DB human TR gene sequences. Using the TCRdist pipeline, a later analysis assigned CDR3 sequences along with most-parsimonious VDJ recombination scenarios. In a later analysis, every TCR beta chain was defined by the combination of its CDR3 amino acid sequence and its V-gene family, and reads without a unique V-gene family were dropped. A later analysis removed 500 to 650 highly shared, low-generation-probability nucleotide sequences to deal with suspected cross-contamination and a sequencing artifact. In a later analysis, a clonal expansion index was calculated for each public chain from normalized within-repertoire ranks of inferred template counts. In a later analysis, generation probabilities were computed using a VDJ recombination model fitted to out-of-frame rearrangements, and the results were checked against IGoR. In a later analysis, hypergeometric tests were used to score TCR-TCR, TCR-HLA and TCR-CMV co-occurrence, with a repertoire-size bias correction applied to TCR pairs. False discovery rates were estimated in a later analysis by permuting HLA or CMV assignments 20 times. In a later analysis, co-occurring TCRs were grouped with DBSCAN, and TCRdist sequence similarity was added when clustering was performed within HLA-allele-positive subsets. Repertoires with fewer than 30,000 or more than 120,000 public chains, plus five repertoires with anomalous nucleotide sharing, were excluded from co-occurrence clustering. In TCRdb, the immuneACCESS table is reduced to in-frame sequences with V and J assigned. These tables do not hold every clone; where another copy was compared, an unresolved V gene accounts for under half, and the others remain unexplained. That table furnishes V, J and clone size, whereas the DNA furnished D and trimming. Across this sample there are 140,000 to 150,000 clones, with less than 10% seen only once. The top ten constitute less than 2% of the sample.

As concerns this clone: No cognate antigen has been identified for it. Base qualities are not at hand, and no much larger clone is one base apart.

In the germline V gene (reference sequence), CDR1 corresponds to LNHDA and CDR2 to SQIVND. Trimming takes 6 bases off V and 6 bases off J; junction bases not matched to a gene: 11. From cysteine to phenylalanine, the CDR3 is 16 amino acids long. Only CDR3 DNA remains: 48 bases, in frame from the first base. The material sequenced was PBMCs. The sequence joins TRBV19 to TRBJ1-4, and 9 junction bases match TRBD1. This clonotype was sampled from a man aged 50-60 years in good health and CMV-seronegative. CDR3 protein: CASSSPPTGGYEKLFF. The nucleotide sequence reads TGTGCCAGTAGCTCGCCGCCGACAGGGGGGTATGAAAAACTGTTTTTT.